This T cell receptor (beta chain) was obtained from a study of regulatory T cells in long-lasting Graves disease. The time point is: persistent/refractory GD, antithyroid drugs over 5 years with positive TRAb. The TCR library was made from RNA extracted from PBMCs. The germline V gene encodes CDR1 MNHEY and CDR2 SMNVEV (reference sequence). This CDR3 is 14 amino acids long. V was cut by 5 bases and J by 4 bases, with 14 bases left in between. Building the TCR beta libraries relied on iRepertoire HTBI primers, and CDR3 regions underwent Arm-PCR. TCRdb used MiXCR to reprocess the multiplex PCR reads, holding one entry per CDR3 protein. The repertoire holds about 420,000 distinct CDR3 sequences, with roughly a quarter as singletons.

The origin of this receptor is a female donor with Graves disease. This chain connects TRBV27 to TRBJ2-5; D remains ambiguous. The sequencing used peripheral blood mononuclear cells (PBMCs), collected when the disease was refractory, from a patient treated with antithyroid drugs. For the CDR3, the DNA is TGTGCCAGCAGTCCGTCAACCATTGGAGAGACCCAGTACTTC. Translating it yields CASSPSTIGETQYF.